These 6 T cell receptor beta chains originate from one sample sequenced in a study of Ad26.COV2.S vaccination and SARS-CoV-2 variants (dated by TCRdb to the early 2020s). The treatment or condition label here, explained by the study, means: some 19 received Ad26.COV2.S at low or high dose, single or two shots; about 5 received placebo; per-sample allocation not given. For vaccine and placebo recipients, the sequenced repertoires came from samples collected on day 63 after the first injection. The protocol used for the library was the immunoSEQ multiplex PCR assay. TCRdb provides this immuneACCESS table in a form limited to in-frame rearrangements. Some clones are lacking; in checked studies, under half of them reflect an unresolved V gene, and why the rest are absent is not known. A total of more than 250,000 clones appear in this sample, roughly 86% of them only once. Around 3% of the sample is held by the ten biggest clonotypes.

The material sequenced was peripheral blood, taken in a trial of Ad26.COV2.S vaccine versus placebo. These receptors all come from a person between 18 and 65 years old who received the Ad26.COV2.S COVID-19 vaccine or a placebo.

The chain carries TRBV9 and TRBJ1-4, with TRBD1 matching over 8 bases. The CDR3 runs to 17 residues. Trimming removed 3 bases from V and 5 bases from J; junction bases left unmatched: 12. From germline, CDR1 is SGDLS and CDR2 YYNGEE. The CDR3 sequence: CASSARTQGAGNEKLFF. Here the CDR3 DNA reads TGTGCCAGCAGCGCGAGAACCCAGGGGGCAGGGAATGAAAAACTGTTTTTT.

To note about this clone: Other DNA sequences from this sample encode an identical CDR3 as well. The gene calls are TRBV12-3 or TRBV12-4 and TRBJ1-2; D is ambiguous. The CDR3 is 12 residues long. Trimming left V 6 bases short and J 4 bases short, with 9 bases between. This chain's CDR3 is CASSLEGYGYTF. CDR3 coding DNA: TGTGCCAGCAGCCTCGAGGGCTATGGCTACACCTTC.

J is TRBJ2-2 and V is TRBV27; D may match TRBD1 or TRBD2 (6 bases each). With 6 bases removed from V and 7 bases from J, the gap between germline ends came to 12 bases. There are 13 residues in the CDR3. Germline V CDR1 and CDR2: MNHEY, SMNVEV (reference sequence). CDR3 sequence reads: CASSRGQVGELFF. The CDR3 nucleotides are TGTGCCAGCAGCCGGGGGCAGGTCGGGGAGCTGTTTTTT.

The chain has TRBV4-2 and TRBJ2-1, with TRBD2 identical over 7 bases. Germline values: CDR1 LGHNA, CDR2 YNFKEQ. The junction had 10 bases not matched to a gene; V was cut back by 7 bases and J by 7 bases. The CDR3 totals 14 residues. The CDR3 is CASNLVGSGNEQFF. In DNA form, the CDR3 reads TGTGCCAGCAACCTAGTGGGTAGCGGGAATGAGCAGTTCTTC.

This clone has a handful of counts. V gene TRBV15 combines with J gene TRBJ1-6; 7 bases fit TRBD1. CDR1 and CDR2 (germline): LNHNV, YYDKDF (reference sequence). The CDR3 extends over 16 amino acids. V lost 0 bases to trimming and J lost 13 bases; unmatched junction nucleotides: 12. CDR3 coding DNA: TGTGCCACCAGCAGAGACCGGGACAGTCCCATAGTCCCCCTCCACTTT. Amino acids: CATSRDRDSPIVPLHF.

The V gene is TRBV7-2, the J gene TRBJ2-5; D is perhaps TRBD2 (5 bases). Trimming cost V 0 bases and J 6 bases, with 8 bases left between them. This CDR3 has 13 residues. Germline values: CDR1 SGHTA, CDR2 FQGNSA. CDR3 sequence reads: CASSLAGAKTQYF. The CDR3 DNA sequence: TGTGCCAGCAGCTTAGCGGGAGCTAAGACCCAGTACTTC.